This T cell receptor beta chain was sequenced in a study of Ad26.COV2.S vaccination and SARS-CoV-2 variants. Study-level background: Once, or twice with 56 days between doses, Ad26.COV2.S was given intramuscularly. Regarding the study as a whole: Spike-specific TCR breadth ran higher among vaccine recipients than placebo recipients. Vaccinated and placebo-treated recipients had similar non-spike TCR breadth.

Looked up from germline, CDR1 is LGHDT and CDR2 is YNNKEL (reference sequence). V lost 1 base to trimming and J lost 4 bases, with 14 bases between them. The CDR3 sequence is 16 residues long. The treatment is: about 20 received Ad26.COV2.S at low or high dose, single or two shots; about 5 received placebo; per-sample allocation not given. Specimens were obtained on day 63 following the first vaccine or placebo injection. Sequencing used immunoSEQ multiplex PCR; TCRdb keeps in-frame clones, though not all of them. This sample has around 300,000 clones, with roughly 90% found just once. A remark on this clone: Its target is unknown.

The sample in question was peripheral blood, obtained in a trial of Ad26.COV2.S vaccine versus placebo. The chain links TRBV3-1 (or the pseudogene TRBV3-2) to TRBJ2-1; perhaps TRBD2 as D (5 bases). The TCR was taken from a person between 18 and 65 years old who received the Ad26.COV2.S COVID-19 vaccine or a placebo. The CDR3 loop reads CASSQGGGGGYNEQFF. CDR3 nucleotides: TGTGCCAGCAGCCAAGGCGGAGGAGGAGGATACAATGAGCAGTTCTTC.